Listed below are T cell receptor beta chains from one sample, sequenced in a study of OX40 agonist ivuxolimab in advanced cancers. Repertoires were generated with immunoSEQ multiplex PCR, while TCRdb's copy carries only in-frame clones and drops some. The table lists fewer than 80,000 clones, 65% to 90% of them singletons, with about 1% in the top ten. The sample was CD4+ or CD8+ T cells sorted from blood, taken in a trial of the OX40 agonist ivuxolimab. Source of these receptors: an adult with an advanced solid tumor such as melanoma, head and neck, liver or kidney cancer. Each CDR3 is given with its conserved first and last residue.

CDR3: CASSRSGGPGEAFF
V: TRBV11-2

CDR3: CASRREQVGTEAFF
V: TRBV6-5

CDR3: CASSPSSILNYGYTF
V: TRBV6-6

CDR3: CASSGTGGNHLHF
V: TRBV18

CDR3: CASSEAVKGRTGELFF
V: TRBV6-1

CDR3: CASSAEDRGVLGYTF
V: TRBV6-6

CDR3: CASSRETSGGYEQYF
V: TRBV4-1

CDR3: CASSLLKGSGYSNQPQHF
V: TRBV28

CDR3: CASSRGQTDTQYF
V: TRBV7-2

CDR3: CASSPRTENEKLFF
V: TRBV7-2

CDR3: CASSQRSQINEKLFF
V: TRBV4-1

CDR3: CAILSGQGAGNTIYF
V: TRBV10-3

CDR3: CASSLTVLRGYGYTF
V: TRBV11-2

CDR3: CASTGLLSSYNEQFF
V: TRBV28

CDR3: CASSQERGGAKNIQYF
V: TRBV4-3

CDR3: CASSSSPAGGNSPLHF
V: TRBV7-9

CDR3: CASSLLGGFTYEQYF
V: TRBV27

CDR3: CASSFGRYGYTF
V: TRBV19

CDR3: CASSRPDRVGGGYTF
V: TRBV7-2

CDR3: CASSVDPKGELFF
V: TRBV5-1

CDR3: CASSVQGPISGNTIYF
V: TRBV9

CDR3: CASSYASGALGEQFF
V: TRBV6-5

CDR3: CASSYDPGNYGYTF
V: TRBV6-6

CDR3: CASSLQGNTEAFF
V: TRBV13

CDR3: CASSFRNEQYF
V: TRBV5-4

CDR3: CASSPSEGETQYF
V: TRBV11-3

CDR3: CASRQDREGYSNQPQHF
V: TRBV2

CDR3: CASSPQALSSYEQYF
V: TRBV9

CDR3: CASTPEMNTEAFF
V: TRBV14

CDR3: CASSKSWPRERVRYEQYF
V: TRBV21-1